The clone carrying this T cell receptor beta chain appeared once. Its specificity is not known. This sample was included in a study of shared clonotypes between healthy human individuals. Overall study results and limits: Represented genetic and exposure-history diversity was restricted by having few donors.

The authors' processing: Junction-only sequences without quality scores came from ImmunoSEQ, so filtering differed. Here immunoSEQ multiplex PCR was the method, and the copy in TCRdb shows in-frame clones only, minus some. The V and J calls and clone size were taken over from that table, and D and trimming were inferred from the DNA. This table holds fewer than 3 million clones, 92% found once. The V gene end was trimmed by 5 bases and the J gene end by 6 bases; junction bases not matched to a gene: 24. This CDR3 region has 19 residues. From germline, CDR1 is MGHRA and CDR2 YSYEKL. This clonotype was obtained from a young man in good health. Some clones in this sample may be carry-over from other donors' samples. Sequencing was performed on naive CD4+ T cells from PBMCs. Subset denoted: CD45RA+ positively selected. The V gene is TRBV4-1, the J gene TRBJ2-7; 8 bases align to TRBD2. The CDR3 region has the DNA TGCGCCAGCAGCTCCGTGCGGGGGGCGACGCCTTTTCGAGGAGGCGAGCAGTACTTC. It translates to CASSSVRGATPFRGGEQYF.